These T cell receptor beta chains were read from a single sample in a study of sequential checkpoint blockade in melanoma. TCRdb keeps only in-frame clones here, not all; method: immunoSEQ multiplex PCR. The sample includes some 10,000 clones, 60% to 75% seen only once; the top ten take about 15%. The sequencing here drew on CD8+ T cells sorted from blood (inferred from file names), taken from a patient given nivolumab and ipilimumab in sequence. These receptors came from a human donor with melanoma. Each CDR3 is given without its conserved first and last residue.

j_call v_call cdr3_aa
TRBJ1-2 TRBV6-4 ASSDSPGENYYGYT
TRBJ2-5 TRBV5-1 ASSSHPEGAGEQY
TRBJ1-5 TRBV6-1 ASTGTGGYQPQH
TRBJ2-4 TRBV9 ASSVGDSQNIQY
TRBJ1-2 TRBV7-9 ASRGQRGRNGYT
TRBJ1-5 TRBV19 ASSQTSGTGVFAGNQPQH
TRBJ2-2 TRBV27 ASIIVGEGATGELF
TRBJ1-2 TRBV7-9 ASSYRADFYGYT
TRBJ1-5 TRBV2 ASRTQGGGNQPQH
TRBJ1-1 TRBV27 ASSPFAWAGGTEAF
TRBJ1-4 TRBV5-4 ASSLRGTNEKLF
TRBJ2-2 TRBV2 ASSGQVNTGELF
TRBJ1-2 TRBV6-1 ASSEWVGTDRDGYT
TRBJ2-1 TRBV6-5 ASSYSLGHRTNEQF
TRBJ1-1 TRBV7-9 ASSQTGGAGRETEAF
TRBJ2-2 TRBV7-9 ASSSSSGRPTGELF
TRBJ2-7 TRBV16 ASSQQAPGGYFEQY
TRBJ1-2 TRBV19 ASSLDSNYGYT
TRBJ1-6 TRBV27 ASSLPGRPLH
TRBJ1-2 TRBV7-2 ASSPRTDGYT
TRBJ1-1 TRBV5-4 ASSPRGEGTEAF
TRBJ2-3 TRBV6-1 ASSESGGGPDTQY
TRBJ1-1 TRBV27 AGSLSGLRRNTEAF
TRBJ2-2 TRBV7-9 ASSPTRVQAGSGELF
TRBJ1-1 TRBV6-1 ASSFAGGLNTEAF
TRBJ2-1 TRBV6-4 ASSEVGLASPREQF
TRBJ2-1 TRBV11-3 ASSLALGTLAGVDNEQF
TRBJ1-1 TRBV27 ASSLGHMNTEAF
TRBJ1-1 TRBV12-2 ASRLGVGTGGTSRGNTEAF
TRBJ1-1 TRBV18 ASSLYDRVLTEAF
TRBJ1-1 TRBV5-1 ASTPGWGGGGDTEAF
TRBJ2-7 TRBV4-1 ASSVGERGSYEQY
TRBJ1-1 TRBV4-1 ASSQHMNTEAF
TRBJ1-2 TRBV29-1 SVWTSQASNYGYT
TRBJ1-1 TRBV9 ASSPTWDRETEAF
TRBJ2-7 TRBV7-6 ASSPRGQEFYEQY
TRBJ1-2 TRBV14 ASSTGTGTGWRYGYT
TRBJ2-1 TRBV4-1 ASSPPSGGYNEQF
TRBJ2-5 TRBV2 ASVGLAAETQY
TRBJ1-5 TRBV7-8 ASSLGQGRAQPQH
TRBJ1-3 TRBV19 ASSTPLNHSGNTIY
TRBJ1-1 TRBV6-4 ASSTGEGNTEAF